Here is one T cell receptor beta chain with its context. Its antigen is as yet unknown. The sample is drawn from a study of cytomegalovirus exposure and HLA in healthy donors. CDR1 SNHLY and CDR2 FYNNEI come from the germline V gene. After removal of 6 bases from V and 2 bases from J, the junction contained 6 bases not matched to a gene. CDR3 length equals 15 residues. Study-wide results and caveats: Cytomegalovirus-associated status was assigned to roughly 160 TCR beta chains. Exclusion as indistinguishable affected some V segments, including TRBV6-2 and TRBV6-3. Among TCR sequences, most were rare, though some public TCRs appeared in many donors.

The PCR used 60 Vbeta and 13 Jbeta primers. The repertoire was sequenced with immunoSEQ multiplex PCR; TCRdb's copy has only in-frame clones and lacks some. The sample consists of 150,000 to 200,000 clones, over 75% of them appearing once. This chain links TRBV2 with TRBJ2-7; 11 nucleotides agree with TRBD1. Sequencing input: PBMCs. The clonotype comes from a woman aged 45 to 65 in good health and CMV-seropositive. The CDR3 coding sequence is TGTGCCAGCAGCAGGGACAGGGGGGAAGCCTACGAGCAGTACTTC. Its protein is CASSRDRGEAYEQYF.